This passage covers 13 T cell receptor beta chains from one sample sequenced in a study of radiotherapy plus CTLA-4 blockade in lung cancer. The data were produced by immunoSEQ multiplex PCR, yet TCRdb's version contains in-frame clones alone and is incomplete. The top ten hold 9.5% to 10% of the sample, which has around 80,000 clones, roughly 80% seen once. This material consisted of peripheral blood, taken from a patient treated with radiotherapy plus ipilimumab. These receptors all come from a human donor with non-small cell lung cancer whose response to radiotherapy plus ipilimumab could not be evaluated.

The chain employs TRBV6-4 and TRBJ2-6, with TRBD2 matching over 10 bases. The CDR3 totals 17 residues. J gave up 1 base and V 10 bases, and 10 bases lay outside the gene matches. CDR1 MRHNA and CDR2 SNTAGT come from the germline V gene. The CDR3: CATAASGSFSGANVLTF. The CDR3 DNA is TGTGCCACCGCTGCTAGCGGGAGTTTTTCTGGGGCCAACGTCCTGACTTTC.

The chain links TRBV5-8 to TRBJ2-7; 9 nucleotides align to TRBD1. Germline values: CDR1 SGHTS, CDR2 YDEGEE. With 9 bases clipped from V and 7 bases from J, the junction kept 11 bases outside the gene matches. The CDR3 loop spans 13 amino acids. The CDR3 bases are TGTGCCACCCGGGGACAGGGTCCTCGGGAGCAGTACTTC. Amino acid sequence: CATRGQGPREQYF.

The chain carries TRBV11-2 and TRBJ1-2; 8 positions match TRBD1. Germline lookup yields CDR1 SGHAT and CDR2 FQNNGV. Losses at the gene ends were 6 bases for V and 1 base for J; bases not matched to a gene: 7. This CDR3 contains 15 residues. This CDR3 reads CASRLMTGVNYGYTF. Here the CDR3 DNA reads TGTGCCAGCAGACTGATGACAGGGGTTAACTATGGCTACACCTTC.

The CDR3 is CASSIVGTGAYEQYF. The CDR3 DNA is TGCGCCAGCAGTATCGTCGGGACAGGGGCCTACGAGCAGTACTTC. The rearrangement uses TRBV5-1 and TRBJ2-7, with 10 bases matching TRBD1. The germline CDR1 and CDR2 sequences are SGHRS and YFSETQ. V shed 5 bases and J 2 bases; nucleotides not matched to a gene: 7. CDR3 length: 15 residues.

The V gene is TRBV27, the J gene TRBJ2-4, with 8 bases that match TRBD1. CDR1 and CDR2 (germline): MNHEY, SMNVEV (reference sequence). The CDR3 is 16 amino acids. V gave up 3 bases and J gave up 1 base; unmatched junction bases: 5. CDR3 region: CASSFQGQGAKNIQYF. The CDR3, as DNA: TGTGCCAGCAGTTTCCAAGGACAGGGTGCCAAAAACATTCAGTACTTC.

CDR3 sequence: CASSLSDRAYGYTF. The CDR3 nucleotides are TGTGCCAGCAGCCTCTCGGACAGGGCCTATGGCTACACCTTC. This chain joins TRBV7-3 and TRBJ1-2; 8 bases fit TRBD1. V trimming: 5 bases; J trimming: 4 bases; junction bases outside the gene matches: 6. This CDR3 is 14 amino acids long. Germline loops: CDR1 SGHTA, CDR2 FQGTGA.

The V and J genes are TRBV6-1 and TRBJ1-2, with D hard to call. The CDR3 is 14 residues long. CDR1 and CDR2 from the germline V gene are MNHNS and SASEGT. The ends were cut back, 6 bases at V and 0 bases at J, with 11 bases in the middle. CDR3 protein: CASSPDGTNYGYTF. The CDR3 coding sequence is TGTGCCAGCAGCCCAGACGGGACTAACTATGGCTACACCTTC.

V usage is TRBV6-6 and J usage is TRBJ2-7; 9 bases fit TRBD1. Germline V gives CDR1 MNHNY, CDR2 SVGAGI (reference sequence). The CDR3 contains 13 residues. The J segment lost 5 bases and the V segment lost 5 bases, leaving 4 bases of the junction unmatched. CDR3 sequence reads: CASSRTGENEQYF. The CDR3 DNA is TGTGCCAGCAGTAGGACAGGGGAGAACGAGCAGTACTTC.

This clone was recorded a few times. The chain couples TRBV14 to TRBJ1-1; TRBD1 matches at 12 bases. Germline assignment: CDR1 SGHDN and CDR2 FVKESK. V lost 5 bases and J lost 9; bases outside the gene matches: 1. The CDR3 is 12 residues long. As DNA, the CDR3 is TGTGCCAGCAGCTGGGACAGGGGGCAAGCTTTCTTT. It yields the protein CASSWDRGQAFF.

The V gene is TRBV28, the J gene TRBJ1-1; D gene uncertain. The germline V gene encodes CDR1 MDHEN and CDR2 SYDVKM. This CDR3 is 14 amino acids long. Trimming removed 3 bases from V and 4 bases from J, with 12 bases in between. CDR3: CASSLTGRVTEAFF. The DNA of the CDR3 is TGTGCCAGCAGTTTGACTGGCCGGGTCACTGAAGCTTTCTTT.

This clone was detected a few times. The CDR3 loop is CASSIERTHNTEAFF. The CDR3 DNA reads as TGTGCCAGTAGTATAGAAAGGACACACAACACTGAAGCTTTCTTT. The chain has TRBV19 and TRBJ1-1, with a tentative D call TRBD1 (5 bases). Trimming pared 0 bases from V and 2 bases from J, leaving 10 bases between. Per the germline V gene, CDR1 is LNHDA and CDR2 is SQIVND (reference sequence). CDR3 length equals 15 residues.

The V gene is TRBV6-6, the J gene TRBJ1-5; perhaps TRBD1 as D (6 bases). V was trimmed by 2 bases and J by 5 bases, leaving 13 bases between them. Germline CDR1 is MNHNY and CDR2 is SVGAGI (reference sequence). This CDR3 has 15 amino acids. CDR3 amino acids: CASSYPQGADQPQHF. In nucleotides, the CDR3 is TGTGCCAGCAGTTACCCACAGGGAGCAGATCAGCCCCAGCATTTT.

The J gene is TRBJ2-1, the V gene TRBV7-9; 10 positions agree with TRBD2. CDR1 SEHNR and CDR2 FQNEAQ come from the germline V gene (reference sequence). The V gene end was trimmed by 1 base and the J gene end by 7 bases; junction bases not matched to a gene: 7. This CDR3 has 16 residues. Written as DNA, the CDR3 is TGTGCCAGCAGCTTAGAGGTGACTAGCGGGTATAATGAGCAGTTCTTC. It translates to CASSLEVTSGYNEQFF.